The 29 T cell receptor beta chains in this list originate from one sample, sequenced in a study of blood T cell repertoires in COVID-19. Profiling relied on immunoSEQ multiplex PCR, and the TCRdb table lists in-frame clones only, not all of them. The table lists 65,000 to 80,000 clones, approximately 87% of them singletons. The sample consisted of peripheral blood. The receptors stem from a man older than 75 in a cohort sampled during active COVID-19.

The V call is TRBV5-1, the J call TRBJ2-2, with D unresolved. Germline-derived CDR1 and CDR2 are SGHRS and YFSETQ. The CDR3 has 17 amino acids. With 0 bases removed from V and 1 base from J, the gap between germline ends came to 13 bases. CDR3 in DNA: TGCGCCAGCAGCTTGGCCTGGCGACTGGAGAACACCGGGGAGCTGTTTTTT. Its translation is CASSLAWRLENTGELFF.

This clone has just one count. The CDR3 region is CASSPSRGRNEQFF. The DNA for the CDR3 is TGTGCCAGCAGCCCGTCGCGGGGGCGTAATGAGCAGTTCTTC. This sequence joins TRBV7-3 and TRBJ2-1; a possible D gene is TRBD2 (7 bases). V lost 5 bases, J lost 7 bases, and 15 bases lay in between. Germline lookup yields CDR1 SGHTA and CDR2 FQGTGA. The CDR3 is made up of 14 amino acids.

The gene calls are TRBV7-2 and TRBJ2-3, with 11 bases matching TRBD1. The ends lost 4 bases at V and 9 bases at J; junction bases unmatched: 0. The CDR3 is 12 residues long. Germline values: CDR1 SGHTA, CDR2 FQGNSA. The CDR3 sequence is CASSWDRGTQYF. In DNA, the CDR3 is TGTGCCAGCAGCTGGGACAGGGGGACGCAGTATTTT.

The chain carries TRBV7-3 and TRBJ2-5, with 9 bases fitting TRBD1. V dropped 2 bases and J dropped 2; count of bases not matched to a gene: 3. The CDR3 is 15 residues long. Germline-derived CDR1 and CDR2 are SGHTA and FQGTGA. This chain's CDR3 is CASSLGTGIQETQYF. Written as DNA, the CDR3 is TGTGCCAGCAGCTTAGGGACAGGGATACAAGAGACCCAGTACTTC.

The gene calls are TRBV6-6 and TRBJ2-5; D is perhaps TRBD1 (6 bases). Germline V lookup: CDR1 MNHNY, CDR2 SVGAGI (reference sequence). The CDR3 runs 11 residues. The CDR3 reads CACGQKETQYF. CDR3 DNA sequence: TGTGCATGCGGACAGAAAGAGACCCAGTACTTC.

V and J are TRBV4-1 and TRBJ1-1; 8 bases map to TRBD1. V lost 3 bases, J lost 1 base, and 4 bases stayed unmatched. From germline, CDR1 is MGHRA and CDR2 YSYEKL. The CDR3 covers 15 residues. CDR3 residues: CASSHPGTGNTEAFF. The CDR3 DNA follows: TGCGCCAGCAGCCATCCCGGGACAGGGAACACTGAAGCTTTCTTT.

This clone was counted between two and nine times. The chain recombines TRBV5-1 with TRBJ2-2; D is possibly TRBD2 (5 bases). V was trimmed by 0 bases and J by 6 bases, leaving 9 bases between them. Per germline, CDR1 SGHRS and CDR2 YFSETQ. This CDR3 region has 14 residues. In nucleotides, the CDR3 is TGCGCCAGCAGCTTGGATAGGGAGCCCGGGGAGCTGTTTTTT. Its translation is CASSLDREPGELFF.

The sample holds a few counts of this clone. The chain links TRBV6-5 to TRBJ2-5, with 7 positions matching TRBD1. Germline-derived CDR1 and CDR2 are MNHEY and SVGAGI. This CDR3 is built from 13 residues. V lost 7 bases, J lost 5 bases, and 7 bases stayed unmatched. CDR3 sequence (DNA): TGTGCCAGCAAACAGGGGACCCGGGAGACCCAGTACTTC. Translated, it gives CASKQGTRETQYF.

V usage is TRBV24-1 and J usage is TRBJ1-2; 10 bases are shared with TRBD1. This CDR3 spans 15 amino acids. Germline CDR1 is KGHDR and CDR2 is SFDVKD. V lost 2 bases and J lost 4; bases outside the gene matches: 3. The CDR3, as DNA: TGTGCCACCAGTGATTGGGACAGGGGAGCCTATGGCTACACCTTC. This codes for CATSDWDRGAYGYTF.

This chain joins TRBV7-9 and TRBJ2-2; 8 nucleotides match TRBD1. The CDR3 consists of 17 residues. Germline V CDR1 and CDR2: SEHNR, FQNEAQ (reference sequence). The V gene end was trimmed by 3 bases and the J gene end by 1 base; junction bases not matched to a gene: 7. CDR3 in DNA: TGTGCCAGCAGCTTCCCCAGGACAGGGTTGAACACCGGGGAGCTGTTTTTT. As protein: CASSFPRTGLNTGELFF.

V is TRBV3-1 (or the pseudogene TRBV3-2) and J is TRBJ2-6, with 7 nucleotides matching TRBD1. Germline CDR1 and CDR2: LGHDT and YNNKEL (reference sequence). V dropped 4 bases and J dropped 4; count of bases not matched to a gene: 7. The CDR3 runs to 16 residues. The CDR3 DNA is TGTGCCAGCAGCCTGACAGGGTCCGGGGGGGCCAACGTCCTGACTTTC. Translated: CASSLTGSGGANVLTF.

The chain carries TRBV19 and TRBJ2-7; 8 bases agree with TRBD1. With 1 base clipped from V and 5 bases from J, the junction kept 1 base outside the gene matches. This CDR3 comprises 13 residues. In germline, CDR1 is LNHDA, CDR2 SQIVND (reference sequence). The CDR3 loop is CASSIARGHEQYV. The CDR3 DNA follows: TGTGCCAGTAGTATAGCCAGGGGGCACGAGCAGTACGTC.

The chain links TRBV7-9 to TRBJ1-2, with 7 bases aligning to TRBD1. Germline V gene data show CDR1 as SEHNR and CDR2 as FQNEAQ (reference sequence). The CDR3 is made up of 14 amino acids. V was pared by 5 bases and J by 6 bases, with 9 bases of the junction left unmatched. The CDR3 sequence: CASSILQGLNGYTF. CDR3 coding DNA: TGTGCCAGCAGCATCCTACAGGGGTTAAATGGCTACACCTTC.

This chain uses TRBV29-1 with TRBJ1-1; 10 bases match TRBD1. Germline V CDR1 and CDR2: SQVTM, ANQGSEA. The CDR3 covers 13 residues. The J segment lost 7 bases and the V segment lost 4 bases, leaving 6 bases of the junction unmatched. CDR3 in DNA: TGCAGCGTTGGACAGGGGGCTCGTAATGAAGCTTTCTTT. Its protein product is CSVGQGARNEAFF.

The chain carries TRBV5-1 and TRBJ1-4, with a possible D match to TRBD1 (5 bases). In germline, CDR1 is SGHRS, CDR2 YFSETQ. The CDR3 has 13 amino acids. V was clipped by 1 base and J by 8 bases, with 9 bases between them. CDR3 DNA: TGCGCCAGCAGCTTGCAGGGTACGGAAAAACTGTTTTTT. Amino acids: CASSLQGTEKLFF.

This chain links TRBV5-4 with TRBJ2-7, with 12 nucleotides matching TRBD1. V trimming: 4 bases; J trimming: 6 bases; junction bases outside the gene matches: 8. Germline lookup yields CDR1 SGHNT and CDR2 YYREEE (reference sequence). The CDR3 consists of 15 residues. CDR3 amino acids: CASSQTGQGASEQYF. The CDR3 nucleotides read TGTGCCAGCAGCCAAACGGGACAGGGGGCGTCCGAGCAGTACTTC.

The gene calls are TRBV6-2 or TRBV6-3 and TRBJ1-1; D gene uncertain. Per the germline V gene, CDR1 is MNHEY and CDR2 is SVGEGT. The V gene lost 4 bases and the J gene lost 0 bases, with 9 bases spanning the gap. The CDR3 is 14 amino acids. The DNA for the CDR3 is TGTGCCAGCAGTTTTACCGAGTTGAACACTGAAGCTTTCTTT. Protein product: CASSFTELNTEAFF.

The chain links TRBV28 to TRBJ1-3, with D possibly TRBD1 on 5 matching bases. This CDR3 spans 16 amino acids. CDR1 and CDR2 from the germline V gene are MDHEN and SYDVKM. The ends were cut back, 5 bases at V and 0 bases at J, with 14 bases in the middle. In nucleotides, the CDR3 is TGTGCCAGCAGTCCTCAACAGGTCCTCTCTGGAAACACCATATATTTT. It translates to CASSPQQVLSGNTIYF.

Regarding this clone: One end of the junction varies from germline; a read error may be responsible. V is TRBV6-5 and J is TRBJ1-5; TRBD1 aligns across 12 bases. Germline-derived CDR1 and CDR2 are MNHEY and SVGAGI. The CDR3 length is 15 residues. The chain's CDR3 is CVSMRDRGLGQPQHF. CDR3 coding DNA: TGTGTCAGCATGAGGGACAGGGGGCTCGGTCAGCCCCAGCATTTT.

The genes are TRBV3-1 (or the pseudogene TRBV3-2) and TRBJ1-5, with unresolved D. Per germline, CDR1 LGHDT and CDR2 YNNKEL (reference sequence). The CDR3 totals 12 residues. V lost 4 bases, J lost 10 bases, and 11 bases lay in between. For the CDR3, the DNA is TGTGCCAGCAGCCCGGGAAATGGACCCCAGCATTTT. It yields the protein CASSPGNGPQHF.

The chain joins TRBV6-1 to TRBJ2-3; D perhaps matches TRBD2 (5 bases). The CDR3 is made up of 16 amino acids. V lost 0 bases, J lost 2 bases, and 12 bases lay in between. CDR1 MNHNS and CDR2 SASEGT come from the germline V gene. The CDR3, as DNA: TGTGCCAGCAGTGAAGCGATCCTAGCTCCCACAGATACGCAGTATTTT. It encodes CASSEAILAPTDTQYF.

The chain carries TRBV9 and TRBJ1-1; 8 bases are a match to TRBD1. V lost 0 bases, J lost 5 bases, and 9 bases stayed unmatched. Germline loops: CDR1 SGDLS, CDR2 YYNGEE. CDR3 length equals 16 residues. CDR3 in amino acids: CASSVAPTGGRTEAFF. For the CDR3, the DNA is TGTGCCAGCAGCGTAGCTCCCACAGGGGGACGAACTGAAGCTTTCTTT.

This chain joins TRBV7-2 and TRBJ1-1; no reliable D call. Germline V CDR1 and CDR2: SGHTA, FQGNSA. Between the trimmed V and J ends, which lost 1 base and 7 bases, there was a span of 13 bases. This CDR3 is 14 amino acids long. This chain's CDR3 is CASSLGQPKLEAFF. The DNA for the CDR3 is TGTGCCAGCAGCTTAGGTCAACCCAAACTTGAAGCTTTCTTT.

The chain recombines TRBV5-4 with TRBJ2-3; 7 positions agree with TRBD2. Germline V lookup: CDR1 SGHNT, CDR2 YYREEE (reference sequence). The CDR3 extends over 15 amino acids. The J segment lost 2 bases and the V segment lost 1 base, leaving 4 bases of the junction unmatched. DNA for the CDR3: TGTGCCAGCAGCTTGCCAGCGGGAACCACAGATACGCAGTATTTT. Protein product: CASSLPAGTTDTQYF. The full variable domain, in which reference TRBV5-4 and TRBJ2-3 provide the parts outside the CDR3, is ETGVTQSPTHLIKTRGQQVTLRCSSQSGHNTVSWYQQALGQGPQFIFQYYREEENGRGNFPPRFSGLQFPNYSSELNVNALELDDSALYLCASSLPAGTTDTQYFGPGTRLTVL.

The chain employs TRBV5-1 and TRBJ1-2, with TRBD1 identical over 7 bases. Germline loops: CDR1 SGHRS, CDR2 YFSETQ. This CDR3 comprises 15 residues. Losses at the gene ends were 0 bases for V and 6 bases for J; bases not matched to a gene: 8. The chain's CDR3 is CASSLEARGVNGYTF. In nucleotides, the CDR3 is TGCGCCAGCAGCTTGGAGGCCAGGGGGGTCAATGGCTACACCTTC.

The chain uses TRBV11-2 and TRBJ2-7; tentatively, D is TRBD1 (6 bases). CDR3 size: 14 residues. Trimming took 2 bases from V and 0 from J, leaving 8 bases between them. Germline CDR1 and CDR2: SGHAT and FQNNGV. The CDR3 sequence is CASSLRTVSYEQYF. CDR3 DNA sequence: TGTGCCAGCAGCTTAAGGACAGTCTCCTACGAGCAGTACTTC.

This chain joins TRBV12-3 or TRBV12-4 and TRBJ2-3; a possible D gene is TRBD2 (5 bases). The V end lost 2 bases, the J end lost 4 bases, and 7 bases lay between the germline ends. The CDR3 runs to 13 residues. The CDR3 bases are TGTGCCAGCAGTTTATCCGGGGCAGATACGCAGTATTTT. Amino acid sequence: CASSLSGADTQYF.

This clone was observed a handful of times. V is TRBV10-3 and J is TRBJ2-7; TRBD2 agrees at 8 bases. Germline CDR1 and CDR2: ENHRY and SYGVKD. This CDR3 comprises 16 residues. The ends lost 0 bases at V and 0 bases at J; junction bases unmatched: 4. This chain's CDR3 is CAISESASGFSYEQYF. The CDR3 coding sequence is TGTGCCATCAGTGAGTCGGCTAGCGGGTTCTCCTACGAGCAGTACTTC.

The chain has TRBV18 and TRBJ2-1; tentative D call: TRBD1 (5 bases). CDR3 size: 17 residues. V lost 2 bases to trimming and J lost 7 bases, with 21 bases between them. Germline loops: CDR1 KGHSH, CDR2 LQKENI. The CDR3: CASSPEGYRYFWNEQFF. The CDR3, as DNA: TGTGCCAGCTCACCAGAAGGTTACAGGTACTTTTGGAATGAGCAGTTCTTC.